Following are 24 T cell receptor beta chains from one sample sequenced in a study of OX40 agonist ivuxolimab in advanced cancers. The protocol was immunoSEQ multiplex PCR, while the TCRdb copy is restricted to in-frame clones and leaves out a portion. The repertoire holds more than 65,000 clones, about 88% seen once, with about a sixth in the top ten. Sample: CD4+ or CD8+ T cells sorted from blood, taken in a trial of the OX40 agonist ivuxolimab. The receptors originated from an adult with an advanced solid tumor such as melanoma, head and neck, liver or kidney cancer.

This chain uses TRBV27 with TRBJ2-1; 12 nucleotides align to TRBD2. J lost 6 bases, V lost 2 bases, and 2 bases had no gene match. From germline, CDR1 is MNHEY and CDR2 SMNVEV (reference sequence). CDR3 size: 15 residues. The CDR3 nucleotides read TGTGCCAGCAGTTTACGACTAGCGGGAGTCAATGAGCAGTTCTTC. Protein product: CASSLRLAGVNEQFF.

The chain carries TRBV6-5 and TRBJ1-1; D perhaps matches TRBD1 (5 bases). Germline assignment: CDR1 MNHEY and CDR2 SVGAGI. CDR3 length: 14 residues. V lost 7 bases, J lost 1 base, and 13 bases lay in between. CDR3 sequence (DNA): TGTGCCAGCACCTTAACCAGGGAGAACACTGAAGCTTTCTTT. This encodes CASTLTRENTEAFF.

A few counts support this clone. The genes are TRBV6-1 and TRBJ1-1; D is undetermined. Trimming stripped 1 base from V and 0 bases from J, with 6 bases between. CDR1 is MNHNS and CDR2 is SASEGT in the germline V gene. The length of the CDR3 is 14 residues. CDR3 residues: CASSEGGLNTEAFF. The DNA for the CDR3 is TGTGCCAGCAGTGAAGGAGGACTGAACACTGAAGCTTTCTTT.

The CDR3: CASSVGGSKNIQYF. As DNA, the CDR3 is TGTGCCAGCAGCGTAGGGGGTTCCAAAAACATTCAGTACTTC. The chain couples TRBV9 to TRBJ2-4; D ambiguous. Trimming removed 0 bases at V and 2 bases at J, with 6 bases between. Germline CDR1 is SGDLS and CDR2 is YYNGEE. The CDR3 covers 14 residues.

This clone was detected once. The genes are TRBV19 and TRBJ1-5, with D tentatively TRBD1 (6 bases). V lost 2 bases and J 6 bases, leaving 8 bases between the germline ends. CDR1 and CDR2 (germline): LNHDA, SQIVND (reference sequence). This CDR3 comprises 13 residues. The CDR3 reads CASSISGVQPQHF. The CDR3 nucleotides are TGTGCCAGTAGTATATCAGGGGTTCAGCCCCAGCATTTT.

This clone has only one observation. DNA for the CDR3: TGTGCCAGCAGCTTAGGGCCTGCAATGAACACTGAAGCTTTCTTT. This gives the protein CASSLGPAMNTEAFF. The chain couples TRBV7-2 to TRBJ1-1; no reliable D call. V was shortened by 1 base and J by 0 bases, with 9 bases between the two germline ends. Looked up from germline, CDR1 is SGHTA and CDR2 is FQGNSA. This CDR3 is built from 15 residues.

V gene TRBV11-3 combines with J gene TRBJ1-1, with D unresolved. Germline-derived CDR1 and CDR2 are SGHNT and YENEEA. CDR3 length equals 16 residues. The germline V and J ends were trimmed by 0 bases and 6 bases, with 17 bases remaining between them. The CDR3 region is CASSLDGLRARAEAFF. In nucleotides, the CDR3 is TGTGCCAGCAGCTTAGATGGTTTAAGGGCCCGGGCTGAAGCTTTCTTT.

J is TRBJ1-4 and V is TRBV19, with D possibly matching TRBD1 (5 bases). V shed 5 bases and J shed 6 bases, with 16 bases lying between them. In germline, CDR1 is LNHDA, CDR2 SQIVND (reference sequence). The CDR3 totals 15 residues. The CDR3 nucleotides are TGTGCCAGTAGTCCCTCCGCAGGGCCGGATGAAAAACTGTTTTTT. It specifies CASSPSAGPDEKLFF.

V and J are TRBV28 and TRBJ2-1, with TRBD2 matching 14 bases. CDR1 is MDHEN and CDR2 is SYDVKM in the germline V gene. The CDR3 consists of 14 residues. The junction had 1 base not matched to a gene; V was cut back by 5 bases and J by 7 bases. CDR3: CASSRTSGRNEQFF. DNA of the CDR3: TGTGCCAGCAGTCGGACTAGCGGGAGGAATGAGCAGTTCTTC.

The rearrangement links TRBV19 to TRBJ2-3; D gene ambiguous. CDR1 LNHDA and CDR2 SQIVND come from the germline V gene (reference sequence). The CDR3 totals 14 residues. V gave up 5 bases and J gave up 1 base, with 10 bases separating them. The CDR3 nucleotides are TGTGCCAGTAGTTGGGGTAGACGCACAGATACGCAGTATTTT. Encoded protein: CASSWGRRTDTQYF.

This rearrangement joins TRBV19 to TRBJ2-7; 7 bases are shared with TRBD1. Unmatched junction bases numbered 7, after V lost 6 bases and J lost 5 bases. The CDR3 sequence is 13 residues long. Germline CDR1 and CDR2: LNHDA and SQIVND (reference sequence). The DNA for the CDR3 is TGTGCCAGTAGCCCGACAGGGATCCACGAGCAGTACTTC. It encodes CASSPTGIHEQYF.

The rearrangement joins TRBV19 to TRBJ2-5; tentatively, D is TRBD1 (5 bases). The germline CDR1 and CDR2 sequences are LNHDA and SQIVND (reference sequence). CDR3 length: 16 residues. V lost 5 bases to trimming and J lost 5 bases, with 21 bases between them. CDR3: CASSSRWGSAAETQYF. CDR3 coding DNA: TGTGCCAGTAGTTCCCGTTGGGGCTCAGCAGCGGAGACCCAGTACTTC. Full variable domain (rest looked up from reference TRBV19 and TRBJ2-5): DGGITQSPKYLFRKEGQNVTLSCEQNLNHDAMYWYRQDPGQGLRLIYYSQIVNDFQKGDIAEGYSVSREKKESFPLTVTSAQKNPTAFYLCASSSRWGSAAETQYFGPGTRLLVL.

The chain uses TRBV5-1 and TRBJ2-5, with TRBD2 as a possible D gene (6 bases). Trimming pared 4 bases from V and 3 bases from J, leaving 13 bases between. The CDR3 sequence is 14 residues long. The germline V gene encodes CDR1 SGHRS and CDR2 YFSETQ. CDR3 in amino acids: CASSVTSGKETQYF. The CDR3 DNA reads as TGCGCCAGCAGCGTGACTAGTGGAAAAGAGACCCAGTACTTC.

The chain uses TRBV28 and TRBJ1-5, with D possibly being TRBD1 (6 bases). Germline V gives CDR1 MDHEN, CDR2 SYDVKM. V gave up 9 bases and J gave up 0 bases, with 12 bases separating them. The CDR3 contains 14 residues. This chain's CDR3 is CASIGQHSNQPQHF. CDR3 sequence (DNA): TGTGCCAGTATCGGACAGCATAGCAATCAGCCCCAGCATTTT.

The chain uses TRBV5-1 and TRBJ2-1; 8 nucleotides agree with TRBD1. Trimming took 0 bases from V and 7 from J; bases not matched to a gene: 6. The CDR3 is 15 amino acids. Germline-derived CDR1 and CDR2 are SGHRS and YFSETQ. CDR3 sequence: CASSLVAGGFNEQFF. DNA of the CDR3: TGCGCCAGCAGCTTGGTGGCAGGGGGCTTTAATGAGCAGTTCTTC.

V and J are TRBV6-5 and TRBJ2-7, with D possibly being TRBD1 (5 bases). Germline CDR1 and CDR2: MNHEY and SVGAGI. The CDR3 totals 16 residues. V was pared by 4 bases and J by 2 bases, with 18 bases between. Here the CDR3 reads CASSFPEQAVTYEQYF. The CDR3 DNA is TGTGCCAGCAGTTTTCCGGAACAGGCCGTTACCTACGAGCAGTACTTC.

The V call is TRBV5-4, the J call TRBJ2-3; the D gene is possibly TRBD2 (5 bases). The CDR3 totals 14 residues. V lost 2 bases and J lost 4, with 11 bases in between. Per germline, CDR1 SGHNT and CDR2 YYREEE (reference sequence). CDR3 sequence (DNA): TGTGCCAGCAGCTTAATCTCAGCGGCAGATACGCAGTATTTT. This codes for CASSLISAADTQYF.

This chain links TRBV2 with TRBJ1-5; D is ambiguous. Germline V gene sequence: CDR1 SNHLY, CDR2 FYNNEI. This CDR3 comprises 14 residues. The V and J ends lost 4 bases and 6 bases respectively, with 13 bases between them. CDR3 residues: CASSVSGPGQPQHF. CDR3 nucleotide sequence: TGTGCCAGCAGTGTGTCGGGTCCAGGTCAGCCCCAGCATTTT.

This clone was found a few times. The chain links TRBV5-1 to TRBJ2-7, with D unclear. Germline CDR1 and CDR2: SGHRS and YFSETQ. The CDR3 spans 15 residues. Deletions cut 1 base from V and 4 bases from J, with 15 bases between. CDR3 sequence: CASSLTLQREYEQYF. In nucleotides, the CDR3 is TGCGCCAGCAGCTTGACGCTGCAGAGAGAGTACGAGCAGTACTTC.

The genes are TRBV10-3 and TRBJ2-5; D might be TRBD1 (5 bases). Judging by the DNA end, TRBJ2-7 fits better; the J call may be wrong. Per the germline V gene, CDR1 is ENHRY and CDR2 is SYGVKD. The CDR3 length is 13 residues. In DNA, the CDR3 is TGTGCCACCGGACAAACCGAAAACTACGAGCAGTACTTC. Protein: CATGQTENYEQYF.

The chain's CDR3 is CASSLVGDTRDTEAFF. The CDR3 DNA reads TGTGCCAGCAGCTTAGTGGGGGACACCCGGGACACTGAAGCTTTCTTT. The genes are TRBV7-6 and TRBJ1-1; D is possibly TRBD1 (6 bases). V lost 1 base and J lost 3, with 15 bases in between. The CDR3 is 16 residues long. The germline CDR1 and CDR2 sequences are SGHVS and FNYEAQ.

For the CDR3, the DNA is TGTGCCAGCAGCTTAGACCCGACAGGGGCCCCCTACGAGCAGTACTTC. This encodes CASSLDPTGAPYEQYF. V gene TRBV13 combines with J gene TRBJ2-5; 8 bases fit TRBD1. The better agreement between TRBJ2-7 and the DNA end casts doubt on the J call. This CDR3 comprises 16 residues. CDR1 PRHDT and CDR2 FYEKMQ come from the germline V gene (reference sequence).

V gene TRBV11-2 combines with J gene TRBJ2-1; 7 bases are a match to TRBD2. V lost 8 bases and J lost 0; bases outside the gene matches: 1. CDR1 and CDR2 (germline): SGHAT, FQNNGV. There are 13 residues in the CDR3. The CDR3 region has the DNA TGTGCCAGCTCTAGCGGCTCCTACAATGAGCAGTTCTTC. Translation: CASSSGSYNEQFF.

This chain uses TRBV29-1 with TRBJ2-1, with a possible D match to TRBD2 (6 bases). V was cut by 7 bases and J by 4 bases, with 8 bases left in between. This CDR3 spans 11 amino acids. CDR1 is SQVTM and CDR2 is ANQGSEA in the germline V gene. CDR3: CSGDSYNEQFF. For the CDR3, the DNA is TGCAGCGGGGACTCATACAATGAGCAGTTCTTC.